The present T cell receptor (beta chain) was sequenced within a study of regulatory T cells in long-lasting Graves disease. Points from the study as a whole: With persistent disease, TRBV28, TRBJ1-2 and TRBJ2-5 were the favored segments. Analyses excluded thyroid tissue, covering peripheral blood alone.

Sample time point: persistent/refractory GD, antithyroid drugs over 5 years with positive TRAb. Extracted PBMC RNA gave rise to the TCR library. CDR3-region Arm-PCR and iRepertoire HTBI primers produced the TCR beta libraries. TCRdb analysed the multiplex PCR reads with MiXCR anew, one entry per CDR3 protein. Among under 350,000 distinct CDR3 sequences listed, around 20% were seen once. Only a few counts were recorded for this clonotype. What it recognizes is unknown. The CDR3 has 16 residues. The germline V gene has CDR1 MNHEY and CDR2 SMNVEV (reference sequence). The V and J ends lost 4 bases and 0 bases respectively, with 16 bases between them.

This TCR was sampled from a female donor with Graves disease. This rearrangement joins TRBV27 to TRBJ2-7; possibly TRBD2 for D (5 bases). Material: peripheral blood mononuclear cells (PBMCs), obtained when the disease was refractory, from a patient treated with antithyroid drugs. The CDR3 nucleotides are TGTGCCAGCAGTTCTGACCCAGCGGTCAGCTCCTACGAGCAGTACTTC. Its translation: CASSSDPAVSSYEQYF.